These 8 T cell receptor beta chains originate from one sample sequenced in a study of shared clonotypes between healthy human individuals. TCRdb's copy holds only in-frame clones and misses some; the assay was immunoSEQ multiplex PCR. This sample has around 500,000 clones, with about 82% found just once. Sequenced input: PBMCs. These TCRs come from a woman aged 40 to 50 in good health. Some clones in this sample may be carry-over from other donors' samples.

V and J are TRBV5-1 and TRBJ2-1; D perhaps matches TRBD1 (5 bases). CDR3 size: 16 residues. Germline values: CDR1 SGHRS, CDR2 YFSETQ. V was trimmed by 0 bases and J by 4 bases, leaving 14 bases between them. CDR3 bases: TGCGCCAGCAGCTTGGAATCGCAGGGTGGTTACAATGAGCAGTTCTTC. It encodes CASSLESQGGYNEQFF.

The genes are TRBV10-3 and TRBJ1-1; D is undetermined. Per germline, CDR1 ENHRY and CDR2 SYGVKD. With 7 bases removed from V and 4 bases from J, the gap between germline ends came to 13 bases. This CDR3 is 13 amino acids long. As DNA, the CDR3 is TGTGCCATCACCGTCGGTGAGGGCACTGAAGCTTTCTTT. Translated, it gives CAITVGEGTEAFF.

This clone came up a few times. V and J are TRBV20-1 and TRBJ2-5; D not resolved. Trimming pared 5 bases from V and 5 bases from J, leaving 6 bases between. The CDR3 has 10 residues. The germline V gene encodes CDR1 DFQATT and CDR2 SNEGSKA (reference sequence). The CDR3 loop reads CSAVVETQYF. The CDR3 DNA is TGCAGTGCTGTTGTGGAGACCCAGTACTTC.

In its sample, this clone was seen many times. The chain is built from TRBV30 and TRBJ1-5; D is uncertain. From germline, CDR1 is GTSNPN and CDR2 SVGIG (reference sequence). V was trimmed by 2 bases and J by 4 bases, leaving 9 bases between them. The CDR3 is 13 amino acids. CDR3 DNA sequence: TGTGCCTGGAGTCGTAGGGAAAATCAGCCCCAGCATTTT. Its protein product is CAWSRRENQPQHF.

This chain uses TRBV2 with TRBJ2-3; no clear D gene. From germline, CDR1 is SNHLY and CDR2 FYNNEI. There are 11 residues in the CDR3. V lost 3 bases and J lost 6, with 4 bases in between. The CDR3 here is CASSEGDTQYF. Written as DNA, the CDR3 is TGTGCCAGCAGTGAGGGGGATACGCAGTATTTT. The entire variable domain, with the rest obtained from reference TRBV2 and TRBJ2-3, is as follows: EPEVTQTPSHQVTQMGQEVILRCVPISNHLYFYWYRQILGQKVEFLVSFYNNEISEKSEIFDDQFSVERPDGSNFTLKIRSTKLEDSAMYFCASSEGDTQYFGPGTRLTVL.

The genes are TRBV29-1 and TRBJ2-5; TRBD1 or TRBD2 may be the D gene (5 bases each). The CDR3 totals 11 residues. The V gene's germline CDR1 is SQVTM and CDR2 ANQGSEA. Trimming cost V 7 bases and J 5 bases, with 11 bases left between them. CDR3 sequence: CSARGRETQYF. CDR3 coding DNA: TGCAGCGCAAGGGGACGGGAGACCCAGTACTTC.

The chain has TRBV28 and TRBJ2-1; D may match TRBD1 or TRBD2 (5 bases each). The CDR3 sequence is 16 residues long. V gave up 4 bases and J gave up 5 bases, with 18 bases separating them. Germline CDR1 and CDR2: MDHEN and SYDVKM. CDR3 region: CASSWSGREFDNEQFF. The CDR3 nucleotides read TGTGCCAGCAGTTGGTCCGGCAGGGAGTTTGACAATGAGCAGTTCTTC.

Turning to this clone: Different DNA sequences within this sample yield the same CDR3. The genes are TRBV28 and TRBJ2-3, with unresolved D. The germline CDR1 and CDR2 sequences are MDHEN and SYDVKM. The CDR3 length is 12 residues. Trimming took 3 bases from V and 0 from J, leaving 1 base between them. The CDR3 DNA reads TGTGCCAGCAGTTTGAGCACAGATACGCAGTATTTT. Its protein is CASSLSTDTQYF.